This TCR beta chain derives from a study of CD8 T cells in ankylosing spondylitis. This clonotype was counted ten times or more. Its specificity is unknown. Whole-study findings and limits: Disease-linked clones displayed a CD8+ phenotype and appeared relatively rarely in peripheral blood. As reported, disease-linked clones showed significant enrichment in matched ankylosing spondylitis synovial fluid.

Preparation of TCR beta libraries was done by quantitative 5'-RACE with molecular barcodes. TCRdb redid the calling of the 5' RACE reads with MiXCR, one entry per CDR3 protein. The table records 250,000 to 400,000 distinct CDR3 sequences, 11% of them present only once. The TCR sequence derives from a female donor with ankylosing spondylitis or in good health (not recorded which). The sequencing sample was made of blood, either unsorted or a sorted T cell fraction (not recorded which).

CDR3 amino acids: CASSLQVAGGTGELFF. CDR3 DNA: TGCGCCAGCAGCTTGCAAGTAGCGGGAGGGACCGGGGAGCTGTTTTTT. The chain has TRBV5-1 and TRBJ2-2; 11 bases fit TRBD2. The V gene end was trimmed by 1 base and the J gene end by 5 bases; junction bases not matched to a gene: 4. The CDR3 extends over 16 amino acids. Looked up from germline, CDR1 is SGHRS and CDR2 is YFSETQ.